This entry lists 25 T cell receptor beta chains sequenced from one sample in a study of blood T cells in healthy people across ages. Together with a sample-barcoded 5' primer, a J-beta primer mix was included in a second PCR lasting roughly 6 to 12 cycles. TCRdb redid the calling of the 5' RACE reads with MiXCR, one entry per CDR3 protein. The table records under 1,000,000 distinct CDR3 sequences, around 36% of them present only once. Sequences were obtained from blood. The receptors originated from a man between 18 and 35 years old in good health.

V is TRBV28 and J is TRBJ1-3; D might be TRBD1 (6 bases). The CDR3 runs 14 residues. Germline V gene sequence: CDR1 MDHEN, CDR2 SYDVKM. V lost 2 bases, J lost 9 bases, and 14 bases lay in between. This CDR3 is CASSLGPGGGTIYF. The CDR3 DNA reads as TGTGCCAGCAGTTTAGGGCCTGGGGGCGGCACCATATATTTT.

A few counts support this clonotype. V is TRBV5-1 and J is TRBJ2-2, with TRBD1 identical over 11 bases. Losses at the gene ends were 1 base for V and 4 bases for J; bases not matched to a gene: 3. CDR1 is SGHRS and CDR2 is YFSETQ in the germline V gene. CDR3 length equals 16 residues. Here the CDR3 reads CASSLTGTGGTGELFF. CDR3 coding DNA: TGCGCCAGCAGCTTGACCGGGACAGGGGGCACCGGGGAGCTGTTTTTT.

The V and J genes are TRBV7-3 and TRBJ1-3, with D tentatively TRBD1 (6 bases). The CDR3 totals 16 residues. Germline assignment: CDR1 SGHTA and CDR2 FQGTGA. V lost 4 bases and J lost 0, with 13 bases in between. The chain's CDR3 is CASSSGTSPSGNTIYF. The CDR3 DNA is TGTGCCAGCAGCTCAGGGACATCCCCCTCTGGAAACACCATATATTTT.

In its sample, this clonotype was seen many times. The rearrangement joins TRBV5-1 to TRBJ1-2; unclear D gene. CDR1 is SGHRS and CDR2 is YFSETQ in the germline V gene. V dropped 0 bases and J dropped 1 base, with 4 bases sitting between them. The CDR3 loop spans 13 amino acids. In nucleotides, the CDR3 is TGCGCCAGCAGCTTGGAGAATAACTATGGCTACACCTTC. It translates to CASSLENNYGYTF.

Of note for this clonotype: This may arise from a read error, as a much more abundant clone is one base away. V is TRBV4-3 and J is TRBJ2-7, with TRBD1 matching over 11 bases. Germline loops: CDR1 LGHNA, CDR2 YSLEER. Trimming removed 3 bases from V and 7 bases from J; junction bases left unmatched: 11. The CDR3 extends over 16 amino acids. CDR3 residues: CASSQGIGQGANEQYF. Here the CDR3 DNA reads TGCGCCAGCAGCCAGGGGATTGGACAGGGGGCAAATGAGCAGTACTTC.

There are a few counts of this clonotype. The chain recombines TRBV20-1 with TRBJ2-3; 10 bases map to TRBD1. The CDR3 contains 16 residues. V lost 3 bases and J lost 2; bases outside the gene matches: 8. CDR1 and CDR2 (germline): DFQATT, SNEGSKA (reference sequence). CDR3 nucleotides: TGCAGTGCTAGTTTTGGGGGACAGGGGCACACAGATACGCAGTATTTT. This encodes CSASFGGQGHTDTQYF.

Points on this clonotype: Being one base from a much bigger clone, this may be a read error. V gene TRBV10-3 combines with J gene TRBJ2-7; tentatively, D is TRBD2 (6 bases). The CDR3 has 15 residues. From germline, CDR1 is ENHRY and CDR2 SYGVKD. The V end lost 2 bases, the J end lost 7 bases, and 18 bases lay between the germline ends. The DNA of the CDR3 is TGTGCCATCAGTGAGCGAGGAGGGCATGACGGTGAGCAGTACTTC. This translates into CAISERGGHDGEQYF.

The V and J genes are TRBV7-2 and TRBJ2-7; no firm D call. Germline V gives CDR1 SGHTA, CDR2 FQGNSA. Trimming pared 8 bases from V and 2 bases from J, leaving 13 bases between. The CDR3 length is 13 residues. CDR3 sequence reads: CASVVRNAYEQYF. DNA of the CDR3: TGTGCCAGCGTGGTCCGTAATGCCTACGAGCAGTACTTC. Full variable domain (rest looked up from reference TRBV7-2 and TRBJ2-7): GAGVSQSPSNKVTEKGKDVELRCDPISGHTALYWYRQSLGQGLEFLIYFQGNSAPDKSGLPSDRFSAERTGGSVSTLTIQRTQQEDSAVYLCASVVRNAYEQYFGPGTRLTVT.

This clonotype has more than one count but fewer than ten. This chain joins TRBV12-3 or TRBV12-4 and TRBJ1-2; no clear D. There are 13 residues in the CDR3. V lost 5 bases and J lost 8, with 15 bases in between. CDR3 in DNA: TGTGCCAGCAGTCCCGCCGCGGGAGGCGGCTACACCTTC. Translation: CASSPAAGGGYTF.

V gene TRBV20-1 combines with J gene TRBJ2-3; D is undetermined. Germline V gene data show CDR1 as DFQATT and CDR2 as SNEGSKA (reference sequence). V lost 4 bases and J 0 bases, leaving 8 bases between the germline ends. The CDR3 length is 13 residues. The CDR3 loop reads CSATDGSTDTQYF. In DNA, the CDR3 is TGCAGTGCTACTGACGGAAGCACAGATACGCAGTATTTT.

This clonotype was found a few times. The CDR3 reads CASRPRDRGWNTEAFF. The DNA for the CDR3 is TGTGCCAGCAGACCCCGGGACAGGGGATGGAACACTGAAGCTTTCTTT. The rearrangement joins TRBV6-1 to TRBJ1-1; TRBD1 matches 10 bases. The CDR3 length is 16 residues. Germline-derived CDR1 and CDR2 are MNHNS and SASEGT. Trimming at V came to 6 bases and at J to 1 base, leaving 8 bases not matched to a gene.

V and J are TRBV7-9 and TRBJ2-3; no reliable D call. The CDR3 is 16 amino acids. CDR1 SEHNR and CDR2 FQNEAQ come from the germline V gene (reference sequence). V lost 1 base and J 1 base, leaving 12 bases between the germline ends. CDR3 amino acids: CASSLEEGFGTDTQYF. The DNA for the CDR3 is TGTGCCAGCAGCTTAGAAGAAGGGTTTGGCACAGATACGCAGTATTTT.

In its sample, this clonotype was seen many times. The chain combines TRBV20-1 with TRBJ1-2, with unresolved D. From germline, CDR1 is DFQATT and CDR2 SNEGSKA (reference sequence). Between the trimmed V and J ends, which lost 3 bases and 3 bases, there was a span of 8 bases. The CDR3 length is 12 residues. The CDR3: CSASSPYYGYTF. The CDR3 DNA is TGCAGTGCTAGCTCCCCGTACTATGGCTACACCTTC.

On this clonotype itself: This may be a read error: a much more frequent sequence differs by one nucleotide. The rearrangement uses TRBV9 and TRBJ1-2, with D possibly TRBD1 on 6 matching bases. CDR1 SGDLS and CDR2 YYNGEE come from the germline V gene. V lost 4 bases and J lost 3, with 16 bases in between. This CDR3 spans 15 amino acids. The CDR3 loop reads CASSYEDRGDYGYTF. The CDR3 DNA reads as TGTGCCAGCAGCTATGAGGACAGAGGAGACTATGGCTACACCTTC. Variable domain in full (rest from reference TRBV9 and TRBJ1-2): DSGVTQTPKHLITATGQRVTLRCSPRSGDLSVYWYQQSLDQGLQFLIQYYNGEERAKGNILERFSAQQFPDLHSELNLSSLELGDSALYFCASSYEDRGDYGYTFGSGTRLTVV.

This clonotype was detected a few times. The junction shows a germline mismatch at one end, possibly a read error. This rearrangement joins TRBV29-1 to TRBJ1-4; D possibly corresponds to TRBD1 (5 bases). This CDR3 spans 14 amino acids. Germline CDR1 SQVTM, CDR2 ANQGSEA. The CDR3 coding sequence is TGCAGCGTCGCAAGGACACAGGCTAATGAAGAACTGTTTTTT. This translates into CSVARTQANEELFF.

The V call is TRBV20-1, the J call TRBJ2-4; 9 positions match TRBD1. The CDR3 runs to 18 residues. Germline CDR1 reads DFQATT; CDR2 reads SNEGSKA (reference sequence). Trimming took 3 bases from V and 2 from J; bases not matched to a gene: 14. The chain's CDR3 is CSASLAGTGTLTKNIQYF. The CDR3 nucleotides read TGCAGTGCTAGTTTAGCAGGGACAGGGACTTTAACCAAAAACATTCAGTACTTC.

In its sample, this clonotype was seen many times. V gene TRBV28 combines with J gene TRBJ2-5; D is undetermined. Germline CDR1 and CDR2: MDHEN and SYDVKM. The CDR3 extends over 14 amino acids. With 3 bases removed from V and 2 bases from J, the gap between germline ends came to 10 bases. The CDR3 DNA follows: TGTGCCAGCAGTTTTTTGACCGAGCAAGAGACCCAGTACTTC. It translates to CASSFLTEQETQYF.

The V and J genes are TRBV25-1 and TRBJ2-4; TRBD1 agrees at 7 bases. This CDR3 has 15 amino acids. The germline gives CDR1 MGHDK, CDR2 SYGVNS. Trimming at V came to 5 bases and at J to 0 bases, leaving 4 bases not matched to a gene. The chain's CDR3 is CASSTGQLAKNIQYF. DNA of the CDR3: TGTGCCAGCAGTACGGGACAGTTAGCCAAAAACATTCAGTACTTC. Filled out from reference TRBV25-1 and TRBJ2-4, the complete variable domain reads EADIYQTPRYLVIGTGKKITLECSQTMGHDKMYWYQQDPGMELHLIHYSYGVNSTEKGDLSSESTVSRIRTEHFPLTLESARPSHTSQYLCASSTGQLAKNIQYFGAGTRLSVL.

In this sample, this clonotype turned up a few times. The CDR3 nucleotides read TGTGCCAGCAGTCCAAGGGAACGGGGGGGCTACACCTTC. It yields the protein CASSPRERGGYTF. V gene TRBV27 combines with J gene TRBJ1-2; tentative D call: TRBD1 (5 bases). Trimming took 5 bases from V and 8 from J, leaving 15 bases between them. Germline V gene lookup returns CDR1 MNHEY and CDR2 SMNVEV (reference sequence). This CDR3 contains 13 residues.

This clonotype was counted many times. This chain connects TRBV10-3 to TRBJ2-3, with D perhaps given as TRBD1 or TRBD2 (7 bases each). The ends were cut back, 5 bases at V and 0 bases at J, with 15 bases in the middle. From germline, CDR1 is ENHRY and CDR2 SYGVKD. The CDR3 is made up of 16 amino acids. This chain's CDR3 is CAISPGGTASTDTQYF. The CDR3 nucleotides are TGTGCCATCAGTCCCGGGGGGACAGCTAGCACAGATACGCAGTATTTT.

This clonotype was counted a few times. The genes are TRBV12-3 or TRBV12-4 and TRBJ2-7, with TRBD2 matching 12 bases. J was trimmed by 5 bases and V by 3 bases; bases with no gene match: 2. The CDR3 contains 14 residues. CDR3 sequence (DNA): TGTGCCAGCAGTTTGACTAGCGGGGGCCACGAGCAGTACTTC. It codes for CASSLTSGGHEQYF.

This clonotype came up once. This chain links TRBV12-3 or TRBV12-4 with TRBJ2-3; 8 nucleotides align to TRBD2. This CDR3 contains 14 residues. Losses at the gene ends were 5 bases for V and 4 bases for J; bases not matched to a gene: 5. The CDR3 spells CASSDGGAADTQYF. The CDR3 nucleotides read TGTGCCAGCAGTGACGGGGGGGCGGCAGATACGCAGTATTTT.

Ten or more counts support this clonotype. The chain is built from TRBV24-1 and TRBJ2-5, with D hard to call. V was cut by 3 bases and J by 6 bases, with 13 bases left in between. This CDR3 is 14 amino acids long. Looked up from germline, CDR1 is KGHDR and CDR2 is SFDVKD. Here the CDR3 reads CATSDEVGGKTQYF. CDR3 in DNA: TGTGCCACCAGTGATGAAGTGGGTGGTAAGACCCAGTACTTC.

With respect to this clonotype: A junction end diverges from the germline sequence, so it may reflect a read error. The V and J genes are TRBV10-3 and TRBJ1-2; D unclear. The CDR3 loop spans 15 amino acids. Germline CDR1 reads ENHRY; CDR2 reads SYGVKD. For the CDR3, the DNA is TGTGCCATCAATTTACGGGATAAGGATTGGGATGGCTGCACCTTC. Translating gives CAINLRDKDWDGCTF.

The chain links TRBV4-2 to TRBJ2-7, with TRBD2 matching 9 bases. CDR1 is LGHNA and CDR2 is YNFKEQ in the germline V gene. The CDR3 length is 14 residues. V was pared by 4 bases and J by 3 bases, with 4 bases of the junction left unmatched. CDR3 DNA sequence: TGTGCCAGCAGCCTAGAGCGGGGGGTCTACGAGCAGTACTTC. Its translation is CASSLERGVYEQYF.